The T cell receptor beta chain under discussion was sequenced for a study of tumor-infiltrating lymphocytes in primary liver carcinoma. General study results and limits: Significantly larger top-250-clone fractions were found in tumors than in blood (p = 0.039). Overlap between tumor regions exceeded overlap of tumor with adjacent tissue or blood.

Co-extracted RNA and DNA came from approximately 20-30 mg of unsorted bulk tissue. Primary liver carcinoma in the patients was surgically resected. A note on this clonotype: Its antigen is unidentified. Just one base apart from a much larger clone, this may be a read error.

TCR beta cDNA was made from 400 to 500 ng total RNA with a constant-region primer. Libraries of TCR beta came from three nested multiplex PCR rounds with slightly modified ARM-PCR. TCRdb re-called the multiplex PCR reads with MiXCR, one entry per CDR3 protein. This table has some 87,000 distinct CDR3 sequences, less than 70% appearing once. Sequenced input: tumor-adjacent normal liver tissue. This receptor was taken from a man aged 35-49 years with primary liver carcinoma and hepatitis B virus infection.

CDR3 nucleotides: TGTGCCAGGAGCTTGAGAACGGGAGTCGAGCAGTACTTC. This codes for CARSLRTGVEQYF. The chain has TRBV13 and TRBJ2-7; a weak D match, TRBD2 (6 bases). This CDR3 has 13 amino acids. The germline V gene has CDR1 PRHDT and CDR2 FYEKMQ (reference sequence).